The present TCR beta chain was sequenced within a study of cytomegalovirus exposure and HLA in healthy donors. At the level of the study: Sequencing of roughly 180 million T cells in an earlier analysis found 100 million or so unique TCR beta sequences.

The CDR3 has 15 amino acids. V dropped 3 bases and J dropped 7; count of bases not matched to a gene: 5. Germline CDR1 is LNHNV and CDR2 is YYDKDF (reference sequence). The PCR had 60 Vbeta and 13 Jbeta primers. Clones were read by immunoSEQ multiplex PCR, and TCRdb kept only the in-frame ones, dropping some. Among around 97,000 clones, 60% to 80% were seen once, and the ten largest hold under 4.5%. To note about this clone: Antigen specificity is unknown.

Regarding the study as a whole: Immune exposure information comprised only CMV serostatus. Most CMV-associated TCR beta chains appeared HLA-restricted in a later analysis.

This rearrangement joins TRBV15 to TRBJ2-2, with 10 bases aligning to TRBD2. The TCR sequence derives from a man aged 50 to 60 in good health and CMV-seropositive. The sequenced sample consisted of PBMCs. The CDR3 nucleotides read TGTGCCACCAGCAGGGCCGGGACTAGCGACGGGGAGCTGTTTTTT. Protein sequence: CATSRAGTSDGELFF.